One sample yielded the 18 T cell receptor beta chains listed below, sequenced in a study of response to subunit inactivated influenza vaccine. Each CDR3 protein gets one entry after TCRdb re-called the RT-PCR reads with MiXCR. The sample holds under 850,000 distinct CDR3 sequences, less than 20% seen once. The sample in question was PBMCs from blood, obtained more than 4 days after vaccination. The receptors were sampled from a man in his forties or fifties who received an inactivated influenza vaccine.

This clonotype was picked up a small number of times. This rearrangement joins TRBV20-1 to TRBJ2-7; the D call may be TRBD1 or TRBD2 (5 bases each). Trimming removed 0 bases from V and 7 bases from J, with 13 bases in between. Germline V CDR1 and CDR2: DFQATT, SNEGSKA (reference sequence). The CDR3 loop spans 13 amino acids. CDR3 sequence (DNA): TGCAGTGCTAGAGATGACAGTTCGGGGGAGCAGTACTTC. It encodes CSARDDSSGEQYF.

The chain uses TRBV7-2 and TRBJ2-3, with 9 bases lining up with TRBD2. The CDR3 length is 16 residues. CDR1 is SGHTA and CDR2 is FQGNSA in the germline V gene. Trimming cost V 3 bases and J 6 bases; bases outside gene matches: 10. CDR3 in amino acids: CASSFQAGGPMDTQYF. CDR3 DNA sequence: TGTGCCAGCAGCTTTCAGGCGGGAGGGCCGATGGATACGCAGTATTTT.

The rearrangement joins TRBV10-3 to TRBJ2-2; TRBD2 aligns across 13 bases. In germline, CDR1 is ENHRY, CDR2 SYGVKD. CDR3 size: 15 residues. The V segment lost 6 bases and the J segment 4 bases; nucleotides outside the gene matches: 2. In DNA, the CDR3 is TGTGCCATCAGCGGGACTAGCGGGACCACCGGGGAGCTGTTTTTT. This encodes CAISGTSGTTGELFF.

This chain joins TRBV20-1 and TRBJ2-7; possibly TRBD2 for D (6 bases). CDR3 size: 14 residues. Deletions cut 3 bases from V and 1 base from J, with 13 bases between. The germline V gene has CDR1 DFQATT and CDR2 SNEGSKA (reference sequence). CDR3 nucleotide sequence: TGCAGTGCTAGGGGGGGAATTGGTTCCTACGAGCAGTACTTC. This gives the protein CSARGGIGSYEQYF.

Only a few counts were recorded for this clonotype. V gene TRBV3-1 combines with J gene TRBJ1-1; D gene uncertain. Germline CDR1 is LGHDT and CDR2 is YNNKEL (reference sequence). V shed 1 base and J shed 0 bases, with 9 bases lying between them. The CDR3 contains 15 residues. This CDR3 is CASSQVDELNTEAFF. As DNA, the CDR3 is TGTGCCAGCAGCCAAGTCGACGAGTTGAACACTGAAGCTTTCTTT.

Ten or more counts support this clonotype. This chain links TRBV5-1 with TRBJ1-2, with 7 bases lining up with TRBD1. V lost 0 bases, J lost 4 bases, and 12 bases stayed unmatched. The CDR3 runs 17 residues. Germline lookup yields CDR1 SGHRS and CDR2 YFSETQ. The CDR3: CASSLEAGGAPVYGYTF. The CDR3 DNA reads TGCGCCAGCAGCTTGGAGGCAGGGGGTGCGCCTGTCTATGGCTACACCTTC.

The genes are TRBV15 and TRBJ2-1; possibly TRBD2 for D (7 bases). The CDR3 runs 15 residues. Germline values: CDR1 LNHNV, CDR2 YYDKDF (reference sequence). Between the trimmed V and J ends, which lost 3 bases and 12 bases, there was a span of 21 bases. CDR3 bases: TGTGCCACCAGCAGGCGACTAGAGGGGGGGAAGATGCAGTTCTTC. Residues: CATSRRLEGGKMQFF.

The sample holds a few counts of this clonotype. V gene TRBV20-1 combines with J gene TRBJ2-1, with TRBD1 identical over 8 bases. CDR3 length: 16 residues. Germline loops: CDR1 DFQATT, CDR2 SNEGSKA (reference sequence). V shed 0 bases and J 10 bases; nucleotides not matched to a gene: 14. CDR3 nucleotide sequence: TGCAGTGCTAGAGATACGACAGGGGTGTCCGTATACGAGCAGTTCTTC. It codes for CSARDTTGVSVYEQFF.

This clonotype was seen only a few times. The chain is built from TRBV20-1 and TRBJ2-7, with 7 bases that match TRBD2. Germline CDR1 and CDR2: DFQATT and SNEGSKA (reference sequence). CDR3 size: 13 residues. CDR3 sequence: CKVTGTISYEQYF. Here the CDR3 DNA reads TGCAAAGTTACCGGGACTATCTCCTACGAGCAGTACTTC.

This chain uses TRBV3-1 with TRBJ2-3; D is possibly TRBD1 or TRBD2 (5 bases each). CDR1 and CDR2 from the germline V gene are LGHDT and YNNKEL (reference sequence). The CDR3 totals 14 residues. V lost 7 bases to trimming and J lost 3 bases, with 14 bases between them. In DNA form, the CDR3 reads TGTGCCAGCAAGCGGCAGGGTGTAACAGATACGCAGTATTTT. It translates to CASKRQGVTDTQYF.

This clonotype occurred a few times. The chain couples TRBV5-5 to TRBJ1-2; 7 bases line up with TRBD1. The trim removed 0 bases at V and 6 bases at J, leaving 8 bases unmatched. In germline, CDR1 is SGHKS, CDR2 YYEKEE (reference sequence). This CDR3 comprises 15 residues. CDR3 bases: TGTGCCAGCAGCTTGGAGACAGGGTGGGCGGATGGCTACACCTTC. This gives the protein CASSLETGWADGYTF.

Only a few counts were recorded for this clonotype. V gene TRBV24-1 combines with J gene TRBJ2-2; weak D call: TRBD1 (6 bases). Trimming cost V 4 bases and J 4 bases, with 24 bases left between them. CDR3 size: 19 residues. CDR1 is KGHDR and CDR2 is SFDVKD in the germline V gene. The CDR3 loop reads CATSETRGRRLLATGELFF. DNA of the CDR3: TGTGCCACCAGTGAAACCAGGGGAAGACGGTTATTAGCCACCGGGGAGCTGTTTTTT.

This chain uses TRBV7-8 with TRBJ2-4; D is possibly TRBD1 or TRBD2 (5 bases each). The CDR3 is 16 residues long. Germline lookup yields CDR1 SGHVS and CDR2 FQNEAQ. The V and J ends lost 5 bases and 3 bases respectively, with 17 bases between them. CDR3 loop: CASSPGTWSGKNIQYF. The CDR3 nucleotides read TGTGCCAGCAGCCCGGGGACGTGGAGTGGCAAAAACATTCAGTACTTC.

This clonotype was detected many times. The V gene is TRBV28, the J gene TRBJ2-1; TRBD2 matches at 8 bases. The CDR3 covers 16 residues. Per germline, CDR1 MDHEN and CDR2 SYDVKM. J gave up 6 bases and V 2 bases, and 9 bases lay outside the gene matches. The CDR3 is CASSLDFGTSLNEQFF. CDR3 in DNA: TGTGCCAGCAGTTTAGATTTCGGGACTAGTCTCAATGAGCAGTTCTTC.

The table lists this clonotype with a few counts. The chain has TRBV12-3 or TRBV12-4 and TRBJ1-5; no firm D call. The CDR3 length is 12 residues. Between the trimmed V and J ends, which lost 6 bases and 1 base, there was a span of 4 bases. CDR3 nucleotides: TGTGCCAGCAGGAACAGCAATCAGCCCCAGCATTTT. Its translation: CASRNSNQPQHF.

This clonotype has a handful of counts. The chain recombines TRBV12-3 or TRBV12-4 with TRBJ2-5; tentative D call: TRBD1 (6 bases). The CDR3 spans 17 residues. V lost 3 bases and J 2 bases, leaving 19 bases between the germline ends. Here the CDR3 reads CASSFAKTGLGQETQYF. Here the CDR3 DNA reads TGTGCCAGCAGTTTCGCTAAAACAGGGTTGGGGCAAGAGACCCAGTACTTC.

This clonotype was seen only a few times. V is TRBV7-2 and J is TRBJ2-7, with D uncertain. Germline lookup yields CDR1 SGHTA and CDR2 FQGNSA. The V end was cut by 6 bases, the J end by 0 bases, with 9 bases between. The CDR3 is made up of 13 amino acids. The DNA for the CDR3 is TGTGCCAGCAGACTCCCTAACTCCTACGAGCAGTACTTC. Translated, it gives CASRLPNSYEQYF.

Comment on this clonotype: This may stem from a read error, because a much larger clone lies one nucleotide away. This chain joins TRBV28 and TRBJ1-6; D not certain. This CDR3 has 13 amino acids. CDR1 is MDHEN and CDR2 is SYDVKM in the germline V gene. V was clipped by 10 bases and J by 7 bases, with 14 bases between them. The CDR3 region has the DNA TGTGCCACCAGAGCAGGAAACAATTCACCCCTCCACTTT. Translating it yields CATRAGNNSPLHF.